The present TCR beta chain was sequenced within a study of T-cell reconstitution after alpha-beta-depleted transplantation in children. Study results and caveats: From surviving recipient T cells and thymic progenitors came the high day-60 TCRbeta diversity observed in some patients. It was newly produced T cells that mostly accounted for T-cell counts and diversity one year after transplant.

This clonotype was recorded a few times. Its cognate antigen is unknown. As it was prepared, the TCRbeta library received unique molecular identifiers. TCRdb recomputed calls from the PCR reads with MiXCR, one row per CDR3 protein. Of hundreds of thousands of distinct CDR3 sequences detected, 15% to 20% appear once; the ten largest clones hold under 30%. This CDR3 contains 12 residues. Trimming took 11 bases from V and 3 from J; bases not matched to a gene: 3. Germline-derived CDR1 and CDR2 are SNHLY and FYNNEI. The sample here was PBMCs, mostly from graft donor cells, taken 360 days after TCRalphabeta/CD19-depleted stem cell transplant. This clonotype was sampled from a boy in the first two years of life who had a stem cell transplant for Wiskott-Aldrich syndrome, so the T cells may come from the graft donor. The V call is TRBV2, the J call TRBJ2-7, with TRBD1 matching over 11 bases. CDR3 loop: CAGGQGDYEQYF. CDR3 nucleotides: TGTGCCGGGGGACAGGGGGACTACGAGCAGTACTTC.